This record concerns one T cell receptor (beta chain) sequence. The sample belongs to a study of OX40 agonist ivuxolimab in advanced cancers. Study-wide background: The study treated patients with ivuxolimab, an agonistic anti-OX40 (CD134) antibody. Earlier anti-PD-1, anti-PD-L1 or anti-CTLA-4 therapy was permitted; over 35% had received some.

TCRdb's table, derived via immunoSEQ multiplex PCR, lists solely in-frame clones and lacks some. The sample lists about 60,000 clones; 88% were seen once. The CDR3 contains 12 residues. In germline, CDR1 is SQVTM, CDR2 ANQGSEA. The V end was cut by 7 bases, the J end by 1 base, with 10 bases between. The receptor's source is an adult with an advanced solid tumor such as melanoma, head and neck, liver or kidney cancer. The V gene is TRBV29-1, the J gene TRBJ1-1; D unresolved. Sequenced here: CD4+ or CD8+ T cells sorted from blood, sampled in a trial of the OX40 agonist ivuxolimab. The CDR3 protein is CSGVRTNTEAFF. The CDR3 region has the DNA TGCAGCGGGGTGAGGACGAACACTGAAGCTTTCTTT.